The following is a T cell receptor beta chain sequence with its context. What it binds is not known. Looked up from germline, CDR1 is MNHNS and CDR2 is SASEGT. The CDR3 consists of 14 residues. This sample was included in a study of T cells expressing NK-cell markers. About the study: In sorted CD3+CD56+NKG2C+, CD3+CD56+NKG2C- and CD3+CD56-NKG2C+ T cells, TCR beta repertoires were obtained. Overall study findings and caveats: Of the CD8+ T cell pool in more than 5 donors, roughly 1.0-8% was accounted for by dominant NKG2C+ clonotypes.

As the method of synthesis, 5'RACE template switching with UMIs yielded TCR beta cDNA. TCRdb re-called the 5' RACE reads and gives one entry per CDR3 protein, without DNA. Its clone listing holds hundreds of thousands of distinct CDR3 sequences. The sequence derives from a woman aged 18 to 75 in good health. J is TRBJ1-5 and V is TRBV6-1; TCRdb's D call, TRBD1, is unchecked because there is no DNA. Sequenced sample: blood T cells: a sorted CD56 or NKG2C T cell subset, CD4+ or CD8+ T cells, or bulk PBMC T cells (not recorded which). The CDR3 sequence: CASSRTGPNQPQHF.